This T cell receptor beta chain was retrieved from a study of identical twins. Germline CDR1 reads SGHTA; CDR2 reads FQGNSA. The ends were cut back, 0 bases at V and 8 bases at J, with 14 bases in the middle. The CDR3 is made up of 15 amino acids. TCRdb reprocessed the 5' RACE reads via MiXCR and lists one record per CDR3 protein. This sample has over 600,000 distinct CDR3 sequences, with about 20% found just once. The same specimen was also included in a second study, on T cells expressing NK-cell markers.

This clonotype was sampled from a woman between 18 and 29 years old in good health. The sample taken for sequencing was PBMCs. The J gene is TRBJ2-1, the V gene TRBV7-2; TRBD2 might be the D (5 bases). The CDR3, as DNA: TGTGCCAGCAGCTTAGCGGGAGAGCCCTCGGATGAGCAGTTCTTC. Translated: CASSLAGEPSDEQFF.